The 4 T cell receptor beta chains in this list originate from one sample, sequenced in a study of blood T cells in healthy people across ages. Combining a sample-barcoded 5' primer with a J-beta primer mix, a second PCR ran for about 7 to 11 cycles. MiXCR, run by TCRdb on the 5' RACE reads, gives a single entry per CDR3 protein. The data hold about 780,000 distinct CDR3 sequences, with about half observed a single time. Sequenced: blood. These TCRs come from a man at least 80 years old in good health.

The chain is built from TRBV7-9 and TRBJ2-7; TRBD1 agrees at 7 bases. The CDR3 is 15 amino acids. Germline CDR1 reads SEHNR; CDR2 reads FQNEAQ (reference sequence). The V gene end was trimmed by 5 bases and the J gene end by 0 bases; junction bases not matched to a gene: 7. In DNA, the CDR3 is TGTGCCAGCAGCAACTCGGACAGGAGCTCCTACGAGCAGTACTTC. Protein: CASSNSDRSSYEQYF.

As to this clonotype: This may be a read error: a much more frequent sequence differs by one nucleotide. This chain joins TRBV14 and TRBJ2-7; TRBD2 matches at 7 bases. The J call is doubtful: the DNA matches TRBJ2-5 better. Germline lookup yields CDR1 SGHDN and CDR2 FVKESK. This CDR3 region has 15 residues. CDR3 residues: CASSSGTIRTETQYF. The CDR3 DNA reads TGTGCCAGCAGCAGCGGGACCATAAGGACGGAGACCCAGTACTTC.

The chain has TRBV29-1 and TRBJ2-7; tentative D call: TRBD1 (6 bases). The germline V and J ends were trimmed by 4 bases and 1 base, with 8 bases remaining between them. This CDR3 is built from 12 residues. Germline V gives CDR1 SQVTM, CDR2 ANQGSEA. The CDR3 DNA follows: TGCAGCGTTGGGACAGTTTCCTACGAGCAGTACTTC. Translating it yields CSVGTVSYEQYF.

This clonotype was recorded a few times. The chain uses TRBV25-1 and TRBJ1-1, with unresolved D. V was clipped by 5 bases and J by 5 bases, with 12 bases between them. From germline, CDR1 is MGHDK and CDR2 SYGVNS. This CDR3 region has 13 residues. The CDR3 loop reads CASSPTPGTEAFF. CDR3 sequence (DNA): TGTGCCAGCAGTCCAACCCCAGGTACTGAAGCTTTCTTT.